This passage covers 8 T cell receptor beta chains from one sample sequenced in a study of vaccination effects on CD4 cells after COVID-19. ViraFEST used viral peptide pools to expand antigen-specific CD4+ T cells before sequencing. Researchers isolated CD4+ T cells once about 11 days of culture had elapsed. Participants each got two BNT162b2 or mRNA-1273 vaccine doses. These TCRs' antigens remain unknown. Libraries were prepared by immunoSEQ multiplex PCR; TCRdb keeps only in-frame clonotypes and omits some of them. Here the sample spans approximately 70,000 clones, less than 80% being singletons. The sequencing used CD4+ T cells from PBMCs cultured with HCoV-OC43 spike peptides, collected after COVID-19 vaccination. The subset: HCoV-OC43 spike overlapping peptide pool stimulation. The receptors here all came from a human donor who received a COVID-19 vaccine.

This clone was observed a few times. For the CDR3, the DNA is TGTGCCAGCAGCCCACGGACAGCGAACACCATATATTTT. It translates to CASSPRTANTIYF. The V call is TRBV7-8, the J call TRBJ1-3, with a weak D call TRBD1 (6 bases). This CDR3 is 13 amino acids long. Germline V gene data show CDR1 as SGHVS and CDR2 as FQNEAQ. The germline V and J ends were trimmed by 5 bases and 7 bases, with 12 bases remaining between them.

The rearrangement joins TRBV30 to TRBJ1-4; 7 nucleotides line up with TRBD1. The CDR3 length is 14 residues. J lost 3 bases, V lost 5 bases, and 6 bases had no gene match. Germline CDR1 and CDR2: GTSNPN and SVGIG (reference sequence). The chain's CDR3 is CAWSPTGANEKLFF. DNA of the CDR3: TGTGCCTGGTCCCCCACAGGGGCTAATGAAAAACTGTTTTTT.

This clone was seen a few times. This chain links TRBV7-2 with TRBJ2-2; tentatively, D is TRBD2 (6 bases). V lost 5 bases, J lost 6 bases, and 16 bases lay in between. The CDR3 loop spans 15 amino acids. Per the germline V gene, CDR1 is SGHTA and CDR2 is FQGNSA. This CDR3 reads CASSPDGEEPGELFF. The CDR3 region has the DNA TGTGCCAGCAGCCCTGATGGGGAGGAACCCGGGGAGCTGTTTTTT. The full variable domain, in which reference TRBV7-2 and TRBJ2-2 provide the parts outside the CDR3, is GAGVSQSPSNKVTEKGKDVELRCDPISGHTALYWYRQSLGQGLEFLIYFQGNSAPDKSGLPSDRFSAERTGGSVSTLTIQRTQQEDSAVYLCASSPDGEEPGELFFGEGSRLTVL.

The CDR3 sequence is CASSIERYRDSDTQYF. CDR3 bases: TGTGCCAGTAGTATAGAAAGGTACAGGGATTCAGATACGCAGTATTTT. This chain uses TRBV19 with TRBJ2-3; D may be TRBD1 (6 bases). Germline V gene sequence: CDR1 LNHDA, CDR2 SQIVND (reference sequence). The CDR3 contains 16 residues. Trimming shortened V by 0 bases and J by 4 bases, and 14 bases separated the two germline ends.

The chain has TRBV6-5 and TRBJ1-4, with TRBD1 matching 7 bases. The CDR3 totals 15 residues. V gave up 6 bases and J gave up 5 bases; unmatched junction bases: 9. The germline V gene has CDR1 MNHEY and CDR2 SVGAGI. The CDR3 coding sequence is TGTGCCAGCAGGAGGACAGGTGCAGAGAATGAAAAACTGTTTTTT. This sequence encodes CASRRTGAENEKLFF.

This chain joins TRBV29-1 and TRBJ1-3; no definite D call. The V gene's germline CDR1 is SQVTM and CDR2 ANQGSEA. There are 13 residues in the CDR3. The V and J ends lost 3 bases and 0 bases respectively, with 6 bases between them. This CDR3 reads CSVEHDSGNTIYF. CDR3 nucleotide sequence: TGCAGCGTTGAGCACGACTCTGGAAACACCATATATTTT.

This clone has a handful of counts. The chain has TRBV2 and TRBJ1-3, with TRBD1 matching over 12 bases. Germline-derived CDR1 and CDR2 are SNHLY and FYNNEI. Germline trimming cut 7 bases from V and 4 bases from J; bases unmatched to any gene: 5. The CDR3 loop spans 15 amino acids. The CDR3, as DNA: TGTGCCAGCAAGCGGGACAGGGGGCAAGGAAACACCATATATTTT. It encodes CASKRDRGQGNTIYF.

This clone has a handful of counts. This chain connects TRBV10-1 to TRBJ1-3, with 7 bases fitting TRBD1. This CDR3 has 15 amino acids. Germline V gene data show CDR1 as WNHNN and CDR2 as SYGVQD (reference sequence). The V gene end was trimmed by 5 bases and the J gene end by 0 bases; junction bases not matched to a gene: 4. As DNA, the CDR3 is TGCGCCAGCAGTTCCGGGGACAGCTCTGGAAACACCATATATTTT. This encodes CASSSGDSSGNTIYF.